This T cell receptor beta chain was observed in a study of T cell responses to AZD1222 COVID-19 vaccine. Generated by immunoSEQ multiplex PCR, the TCRdb table keeps only in-frame clones and is missing some. The sample holds 35,000 or so clones, around 90% seen once. With respect to this clone: Its antigen is not known.

The V segment lost 4 bases and the J segment 2 bases; nucleotides outside the gene matches: 16. The CDR3 has 19 residues. CDR1 MNHEY and CDR2 SMNVEV come from the germline V gene (reference sequence). Study-level points and caveats: Clonal diversity may have been underestimated, and the donors were mostly white British, with more females than males.

The chain carries TRBV27 and TRBJ2-5, with 10 bases lining up with TRBD1. The TCR originated in an adult in good health. The material was peripheral blood, obtained on day 0 of AZD1222 vaccination. The CDR3 spells CASSSTGGDLRSLQETQYF. CDR3 DNA: TGTGCCAGCAGTTCGACAGGGGGCGATCTACGGAGTTTACAAGAGACCCAGTACTTC.